The next 15 T cell receptor beta chains were all read from a single sample in a study of cytomegalovirus exposure and HLA in healthy donors. The study ran its PCR with 60 Vbeta and 13 Jbeta primers. Libraries were prepared by immunoSEQ multiplex PCR; TCRdb keeps only in-frame clonotypes and omits some of them. Of 150,000 to 200,000 clones in the sample, 60% to 85% were seen once. Material for sequencing was PBMCs. The receptor source for this set is a middle-aged woman in good health and CMV-seronegative.

This chain uses TRBV19 with TRBJ1-2; tentative D call: TRBD1 (5 bases). The CDR3 is 13 amino acids. Germline CDR1 reads LNHDA; CDR2 reads SQIVND (reference sequence). V was cut by 8 bases and J by 4 bases, with 14 bases left in between. The CDR3 loop is CASSLGGFYGYTF. CDR3 DNA sequence: TGTGCCAGTTCCTTGGGGGGGTTCTATGGCTACACCTTC.

The gene calls are TRBV19 and TRBJ2-1; 9 bases agree with TRBD2. V dropped 2 bases and J dropped 7; count of bases not matched to a gene: 12. Germline V gene sequence: CDR1 LNHDA, CDR2 SQIVND (reference sequence). The length of the CDR3 is 17 residues. The CDR3 sequence is CASSISSGGTRYNEQFF. CDR3 nucleotides: TGTGCCAGTAGTATATCCAGCGGGGGGACCCGGTATAATGAGCAGTTCTTC.

This sequence joins TRBV4-2 and TRBJ2-7; 8 bases fit TRBD2. The CDR3 contains 17 residues. CDR1 and CDR2 from the germline V gene are LGHNA and YNFKEQ. Trimming cost V 1 base and J 5 bases; bases outside gene matches: 13. The CDR3 loop is CASSQAAIAGPTNEQYF. In DNA form, the CDR3 reads TGTGCCAGCAGCCAAGCCGCAATAGCGGGGCCCACGAACGAGCAGTACTTC.

This clone was seen only a few times. This chain uses TRBV10-3 with TRBJ1-3; 7 nucleotides agree with TRBD1. The CDR3 totals 14 residues. Germline loops: CDR1 ENHRY, CDR2 SYGVKD. J gave up 2 bases and V 7 bases, and 5 bases lay outside the gene matches. Here the CDR3 DNA reads TGTGCCATCAATCGAGACAGGGCTGGAAACACCATATATTTT. Protein: CAINRDRAGNTIYF.

J is TRBJ1-2 and V is TRBV6-5, with 7 bases lining up with TRBD1. Germline CDR1 is MNHEY and CDR2 is SVGAGI. The CDR3 sequence is 14 residues long. J gave up 2 bases and V 7 bases, and 7 bases lay outside the gene matches. The CDR3, as DNA: TGTGCCAGCACGGGGGCAGGGGGGAACTATGGCTACACCTTC. Residues: CASTGAGGNYGYTF.

V is TRBV7-9 and J is TRBJ2-3; 8 bases line up with TRBD2. Germline V lookup: CDR1 SEHNR, CDR2 FQNEAQ (reference sequence). The V and J ends lost 2 bases and 8 bases, in that order; junction bases with no gene match: 12. There are 16 residues in the CDR3. The CDR3 coding sequence is TGTGCCAGCAGCTTAAGGTCTGCGGGGGGCCTAAGTACGCAGTATTTT. Protein: CASSLRSAGGLSTQYF. Variable domain in full (rest from reference TRBV7-9 and TRBJ2-3): DTGVSQNPRHKITKRGQNVTFRCDPISEHNRLYWYRQTLGQGPEFLTYFQNEAQLEKSRLLSDRFSAERPKGSFSTLEIQRTEQGDSAMYLCASSLRSAGGLSTQYFGPGTRLTVL.

The rearrangement links TRBV18 to TRBJ2-1; 7 nucleotides line up with TRBD1. CDR3 length: 17 amino acids. Germline trimming cut 4 bases from V and 4 bases from J; bases unmatched to any gene: 13. Germline V lookup: CDR1 KGHSH, CDR2 LQKENI. The CDR3 bases are TGTGCCAGCTCACGATTGAAAGGGACAGACCGATACAATGAGCAGTTCTTC. Amino acid sequence: CASSRLKGTDRYNEQFF.

V gene TRBV25-1 combines with J gene TRBJ2-5, with a tentative D call TRBD1 (5 bases). This CDR3 has 14 amino acids. CDR1 is MGHDK and CDR2 is SYGVNS in the germline V gene. Trimming cost V 3 bases and J 2 bases, with 10 bases left between them. The DNA for the CDR3 is TGTGCCAGCAGTGAGGACACTGAACAAGAGACCCAGTACTTC. Amino acids: CASSEDTEQETQYF.

This chain links TRBV5-1 with TRBJ1-5; 11 bases are a match to TRBD1. V lost 4 bases to trimming and J lost 5 bases; unmatched junction nucleotides: 5. There are 15 residues in the CDR3. CDR1 and CDR2 from the germline V gene are SGHRS and YFSETQ. The CDR3 sequence: CASSPGQGAYQPQHF. The CDR3 DNA follows: TGCGCCAGCAGCCCCGGACAGGGGGCATATCAGCCCCAGCATTTT.

The chain uses TRBV27 and TRBJ2-1; 14 positions match TRBD2. Germline values: CDR1 MNHEY, CDR2 SMNVEV (reference sequence). The CDR3 contains 18 residues. V gave up 5 bases and J gave up 6 bases; unmatched junction bases: 12. This CDR3 is CASSLRLAGGPPGNEQFF. The CDR3 DNA follows: TGTGCCAGCAGTCTTCGACTAGCGGGGGGGCCGCCCGGCAATGAGCAGTTCTTC.

This rearrangement joins TRBV7-9 to TRBJ1-1; D perhaps matches TRBD1 (5 bases). V dropped 4 bases and J dropped 4 bases, with 10 bases sitting between them. This CDR3 has 13 amino acids. Germline CDR1 reads SEHNR; CDR2 reads FQNEAQ (reference sequence). The CDR3 protein is CASSSGRGTEAFF. CDR3 nucleotides: TGTGCCAGCAGCTCGGGGCGGGGCACTGAAGCTTTCTTT.

The J gene is TRBJ1-4, the V gene TRBV6-5; 10 nucleotides line up with TRBD1. The trim removed 5 bases at V and 7 bases at J, leaving 4 bases unmatched. The CDR3 spans 14 residues. Germline assignment: CDR1 MNHEY and CDR2 SVGAGI. The CDR3 here is CASSDRGRGEKLFF. In DNA form, the CDR3 reads TGTGCCAGCAGTGACAGGGGGCGCGGTGAAAAACTGTTTTTT.

A single count supports this clone. The CDR3 sequence: CAIRSGQGDEKLFF. The CDR3 DNA is TGTGCCATCAGATCGGGACAGGGTGATGAAAAACTGTTTTTT. The chain has TRBV10-3 and TRBJ1-4, with 9 positions matching TRBD1. The V gene's germline CDR1 is ENHRY and CDR2 SYGVKD. The CDR3 sequence is 14 residues long. Trimming removed 6 bases from V and 6 bases from J; junction bases left unmatched: 5.

This chain joins TRBV5-6 and TRBJ2-7; tentatively, D is TRBD2 (6 bases). V lost 2 bases and J 2 bases, leaving 14 bases between the germline ends. CDR1 and CDR2 (germline): SGHDT, YYEEEE. This CDR3 contains 15 residues. In DNA form, the CDR3 reads TGTGCCAGCAGCTTACCGGGACGCGGGACCTACGAGCAGTACTTC. Translated: CASSLPGRGTYEQYF.

This clone has a single count. The V call is TRBV4-2, the J call TRBJ2-7; 10 nucleotides agree with TRBD2. CDR1 is LGHNA and CDR2 is YNFKEQ in the germline V gene. CDR3 length equals 16 residues. V was pared by 4 bases and J by 4 bases, with 10 bases of the junction left unmatched. The CDR3 here is CASSPSISGGAYEQYF. CDR3 DNA sequence: TGTGCCAGCAGCCCAAGCATCAGCGGGGGGGCTTACGAGCAGTACTTC.